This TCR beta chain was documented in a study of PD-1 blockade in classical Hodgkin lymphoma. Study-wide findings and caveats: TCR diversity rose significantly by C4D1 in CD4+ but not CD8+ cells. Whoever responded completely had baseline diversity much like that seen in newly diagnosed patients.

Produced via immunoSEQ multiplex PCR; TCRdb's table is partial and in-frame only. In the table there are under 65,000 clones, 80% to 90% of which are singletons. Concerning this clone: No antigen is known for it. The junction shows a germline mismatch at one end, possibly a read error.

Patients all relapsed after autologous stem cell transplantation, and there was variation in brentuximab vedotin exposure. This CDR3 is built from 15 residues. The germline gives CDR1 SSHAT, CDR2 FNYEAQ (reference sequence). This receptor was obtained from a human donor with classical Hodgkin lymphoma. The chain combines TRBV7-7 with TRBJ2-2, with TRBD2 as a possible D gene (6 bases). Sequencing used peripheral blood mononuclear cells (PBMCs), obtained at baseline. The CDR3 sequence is CASSTTSGFTGELFF. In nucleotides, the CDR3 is TGTGCTAGCAGCACCACAAGCGGGTTCACCGGGGAGCTGTTTTTT.